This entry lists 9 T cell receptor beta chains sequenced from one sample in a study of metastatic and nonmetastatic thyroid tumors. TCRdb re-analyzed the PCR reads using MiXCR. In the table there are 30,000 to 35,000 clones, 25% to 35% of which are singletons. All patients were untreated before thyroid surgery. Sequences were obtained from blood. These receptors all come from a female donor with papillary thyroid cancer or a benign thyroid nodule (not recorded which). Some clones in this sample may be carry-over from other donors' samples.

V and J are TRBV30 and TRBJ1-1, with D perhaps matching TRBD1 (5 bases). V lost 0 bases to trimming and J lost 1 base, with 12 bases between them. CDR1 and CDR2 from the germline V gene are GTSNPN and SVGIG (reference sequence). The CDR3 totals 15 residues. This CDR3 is CAWSVWRGGNTEAFF. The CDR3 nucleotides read TGTGCCTGGAGTGTGTGGCGGGGGGGGAACACTGAAGCTTTCTTT.

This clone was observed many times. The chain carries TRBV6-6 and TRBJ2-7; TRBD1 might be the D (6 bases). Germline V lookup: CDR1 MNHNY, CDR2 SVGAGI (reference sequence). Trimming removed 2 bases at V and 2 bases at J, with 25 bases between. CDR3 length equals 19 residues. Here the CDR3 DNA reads TGTGCCAGCAGTTACCGTACCCGGGTAATAGAGGACAGTACCTACGAGCAGTACTTC. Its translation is CASSYRTRVIEDSTYEQYF.

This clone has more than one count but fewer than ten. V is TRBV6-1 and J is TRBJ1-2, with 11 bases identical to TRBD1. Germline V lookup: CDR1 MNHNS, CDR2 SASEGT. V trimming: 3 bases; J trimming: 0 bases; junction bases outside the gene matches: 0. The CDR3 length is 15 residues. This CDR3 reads CASSEGQGANYGYTF. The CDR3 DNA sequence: TGTGCCAGCAGTGAGGGACAGGGGGCTAACTATGGCTACACCTTC.

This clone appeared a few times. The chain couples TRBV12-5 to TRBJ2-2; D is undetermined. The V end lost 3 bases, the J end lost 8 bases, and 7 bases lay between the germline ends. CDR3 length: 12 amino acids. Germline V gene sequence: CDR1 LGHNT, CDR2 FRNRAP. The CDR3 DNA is TGTGCTAGTGGTTTTAGCTCTGGGGAGCTGTTTTTT. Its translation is CASGFSSGELFF.

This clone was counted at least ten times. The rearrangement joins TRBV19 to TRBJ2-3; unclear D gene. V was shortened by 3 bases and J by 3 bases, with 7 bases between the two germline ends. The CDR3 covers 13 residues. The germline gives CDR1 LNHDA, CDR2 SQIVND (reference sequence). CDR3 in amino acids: CASSIGLTDTQYF. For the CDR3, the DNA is TGTGCCAGTAGTATCGGCCTAACAGATACGCAGTATTTT.

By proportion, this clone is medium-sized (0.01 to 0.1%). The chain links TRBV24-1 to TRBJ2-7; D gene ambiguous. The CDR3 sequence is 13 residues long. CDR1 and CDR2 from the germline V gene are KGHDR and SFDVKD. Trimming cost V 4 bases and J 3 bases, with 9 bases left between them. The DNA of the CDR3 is TGTGCCACCAGTGACGGGTCTTTCTACGAGCAGTACTTC. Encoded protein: CATSDGSFYEQYF.

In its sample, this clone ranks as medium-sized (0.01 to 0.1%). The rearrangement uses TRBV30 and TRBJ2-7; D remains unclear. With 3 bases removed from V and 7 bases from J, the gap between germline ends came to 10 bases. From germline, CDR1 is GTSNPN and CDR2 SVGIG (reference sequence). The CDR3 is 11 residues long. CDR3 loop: CAWSYTGEQYF. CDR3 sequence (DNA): TGTGCCTGGAGCTATACTGGTGAGCAGTACTTC. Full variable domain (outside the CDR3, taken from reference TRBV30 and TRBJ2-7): SQTIHQWPATLVQPVGSPLSLECTVEGTSNPNLYWYRQAAGRGLQLLFYSVGIGQISSEVPQNLSASRPQDRQFILSSKKLLLSDSGFYLCAWSYTGEQYFGPGTRLTVT.

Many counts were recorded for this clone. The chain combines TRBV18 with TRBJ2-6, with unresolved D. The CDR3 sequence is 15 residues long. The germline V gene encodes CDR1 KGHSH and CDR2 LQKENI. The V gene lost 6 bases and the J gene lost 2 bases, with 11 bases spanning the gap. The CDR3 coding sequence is TGTGCCAGCTCGAAAGAAACTGCTGGGGCCAACGTCCTGACTTTC. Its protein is CASSKETAGANVLTF.

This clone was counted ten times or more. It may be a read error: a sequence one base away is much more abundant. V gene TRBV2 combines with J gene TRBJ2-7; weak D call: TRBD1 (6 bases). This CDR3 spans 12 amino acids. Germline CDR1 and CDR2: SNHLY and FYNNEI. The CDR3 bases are TGTGCCAGCAAGACAGGCAACTACGAGCAGTGCTTC. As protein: CASKTGNYEQCF.